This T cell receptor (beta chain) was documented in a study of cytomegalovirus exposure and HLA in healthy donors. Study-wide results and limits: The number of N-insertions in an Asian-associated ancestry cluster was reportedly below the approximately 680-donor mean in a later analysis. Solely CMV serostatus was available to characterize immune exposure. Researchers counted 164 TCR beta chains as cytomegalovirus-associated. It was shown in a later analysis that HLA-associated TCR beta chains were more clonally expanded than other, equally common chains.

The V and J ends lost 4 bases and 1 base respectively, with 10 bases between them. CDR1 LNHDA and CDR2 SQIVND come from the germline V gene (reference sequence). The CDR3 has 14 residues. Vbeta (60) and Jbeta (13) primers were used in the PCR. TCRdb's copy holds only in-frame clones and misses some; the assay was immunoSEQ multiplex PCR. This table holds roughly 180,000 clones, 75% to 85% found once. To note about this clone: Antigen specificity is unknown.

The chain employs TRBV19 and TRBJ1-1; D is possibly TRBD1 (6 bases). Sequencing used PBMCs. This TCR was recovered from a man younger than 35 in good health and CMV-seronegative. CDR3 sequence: CASSSDRRNTEAFF. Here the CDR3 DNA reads TGTGCCAGTAGTAGTGACAGGAGGAACACTGAAGCTTTCTTT.